This TCR beta chain is drawn from a study of blood T cell repertoires in COVID-19. Background on the study: Acute and convalescent COVID-19 samples came from the United States, Italy and Spain. The analysed material was cDNA or gDNA that came from T cells, B-cell-depleted T cells, or PBMCs.

Original analysis: Researchers report that nucleated cell counts were estimated from reference gene primer amplification. The method was immunoSEQ multiplex PCR; TCRdb's version includes in-frame clones alone and lacks a portion of them. The DNA was the basis for D and trimming; V, J and clone size are from that table. The table has 200,000 to 300,000 clones, approximately 90% seen once. The CDR3 extends over 13 amino acids. CDR1 and CDR2 (germline): DFQATT, SNEGSKA (reference sequence). Trimming shortened V by 3 bases and J by 5 bases, and 11 bases separated the two germline ends. Source material: peripheral blood. The chain couples TRBV20-1 to TRBJ1-5, with D perhaps TRBD1 (6 bases). The receptor's source is a man younger than 35 with active or convalescent COVID-19. Written as DNA, the CDR3 is TGCAGTGCTAGTGTGGACAGAGATCAGCCCCAGCATTTT. This codes for CSASVDRDQPQHF.